Below are 20 T cell receptor beta chains sequenced from a single sample in a study of T cells expressing NK-cell markers. One entry per CDR3 protein, without DNA, is what TCRdb gives after re-calling the 5' RACE reads. The sample holds 550,000 to 600,000 distinct CDR3 sequences. The material sequenced was blood T cells: a sorted CD56 or NKG2C T cell subset, CD4+ or CD8+ T cells, or bulk PBMC T cells (not recorded which). These receptors were obtained from a man younger than 30 in good health.

The rearrangement uses TRBV5-6 and TRBJ2-3; lacking DNA, the TRBD1 call made by TCRdb goes unchecked. Germline CDR1 and CDR2: SGHDT and YYEEEE. CDR3 size: 17 residues. Here the CDR3 reads CASSPRKLSLRGDTQYF.

This CDR3 is CSARLFREADTQYF. The rearrangement joins TRBV20-1 to TRBJ2-3; checking the TCRdb D call of TRBD1 is not possible without DNA. Germline CDR1 DFQATT, CDR2 SNEGSKA (reference sequence). The CDR3 sequence is 14 residues long.

This sequence joins TRBV6-2 or TRBV6-3 and TRBJ1-1. Germline CDR1 reads MNHEY; CDR2 reads SVGEGT. CDR3 length equals 14 residues. The CDR3: CASSERARNTEAFF.

CDR3 residues: CASSFAGLAVYNEQFF. The rearrangement joins TRBV7-2 to TRBJ2-1; the D call from TCRdb, TRBD2, cannot be confirmed without DNA. The germline V gene encodes CDR1 SGHTA and CDR2 FQGNSA. This CDR3 is built from 16 residues.

The chain is built from TRBV7-3 and TRBJ2-3. There are 13 residues in the CDR3. CDR1 SGHTA and CDR2 FQGTGA come from the germline V gene. CDR3 in amino acids: CASSLSQKDTQYF.

The chain links TRBV12-3 or TRBV12-4 to TRBJ1-6. The CDR3 covers 14 residues. The CDR3 here is CASSLVAENSPLHF.

The chain carries TRBV29-1 and TRBJ2-4; TCRdb picks TRBD1, but there is no DNA to check that call. The CDR3 covers 17 residues. Germline-derived CDR1 and CDR2 are SQVTM and ANQGSEA. The CDR3 is CSVWEGAGIIDKNIQYF.

The chain employs TRBV30 and TRBJ2-5; there is no DNA to check the TCRdb D call of TRBD1. Germline CDR1 and CDR2: GTSNPN and SVGIG (reference sequence). CDR3 length: 12 amino acids. The CDR3 sequence is CAGAKVQETQYF.

This rearrangement joins TRBV12-3 or TRBV12-4 to TRBJ2-3; as DNA is missing, the TRBD2 call by TCRdb cannot be tested. The CDR3 sequence is 16 residues long. CDR3 sequence reads: CASSLLAGSSTDTQYF.

This chain links TRBV20-1 with TRBJ2-2; TCRdb proposes TRBD1, but this gene call is untestable without DNA. Per germline, CDR1 DFQATT and CDR2 SNEGSKA (reference sequence). CDR3 length equals 15 residues. The CDR3 loop is CSASWARTNTGELFF.

This sequence joins TRBV19 and TRBJ2-3; TCRdb's D call of TRBD1 is untestable without DNA. CDR3 length: 16 amino acids. Germline CDR1 LNHDA, CDR2 SQIVND (reference sequence). The CDR3: CASSPQDRGLRGTQYF.

This chain joins TRBV12-3 or TRBV12-4 and TRBJ2-2; TCRdb picks TRBD1, but there is no DNA to check that call. The CDR3 is made up of 15 amino acids. The CDR3 is CASSSGTGFTGELFF.

V usage is TRBV7-9 and J usage is TRBJ1-1. The CDR3 sequence is 11 residues long. Germline lookup yields CDR1 SEHNR and CDR2 FQNEAQ (reference sequence). CDR3 protein: CASSRTTEAFF.

This rearrangement joins TRBV7-3 to TRBJ2-1; without DNA, the TCRdb call of TRBD1 cannot be checked. Per germline, CDR1 SGHTA and CDR2 FQGTGA. The CDR3 has 14 amino acids. The CDR3 is CASSRGGQDHEQFF.

The rearrangement joins TRBV24-1 to TRBJ2-7. The CDR3 is 11 residues long. From germline, CDR1 is KGHDR and CDR2 SFDVKD. The chain's CDR3 is CATSEGYEQYF.

CDR3 amino acids: CASSYSGVQGPQETQYF. This rearrangement joins TRBV6-5 to TRBJ2-5; TCRdb calls TRBD1, which cannot be checked without DNA. The CDR3 runs 17 residues. Germline V gives CDR1 MNHEY, CDR2 SVGAGI.

The chain couples TRBV27 to TRBJ1-6. The germline CDR1 and CDR2 sequences are MNHEY and SMNVEV (reference sequence). The CDR3 runs to 12 residues. CDR3 sequence reads: CASSLLGSPLHF.

The chain combines TRBV20-1 with TRBJ1-6; TCRdb's D call of TRBD1 is untestable without DNA. Germline values: CDR1 DFQATT, CDR2 SNEGSKA (reference sequence). The CDR3 has 17 amino acids. This chain's CDR3 is CSASRFVGRGTDSPLHF.

The chain carries TRBV12-5 and TRBJ1-1. Germline V CDR1 and CDR2: LGHNT, FRNRAP. This CDR3 spans 17 amino acids. The chain's CDR3 is CASGFRPGTKMNTEAFF.

The V and J genes are TRBV12-3 or TRBV12-4 and TRBJ1-5; the TCRdb call, TRBD1, lacks DNA for checking. CDR3 size: 15 residues. CDR3 sequence reads: CASSTGQAAGQPQHF.